These 21 T cell receptor beta chains were all obtained from the same sample, sequenced in a study of blood T cell repertoires in COVID-19 (dated by TCRdb to 2018 to 2021). The library relied on the immunoSEQ multiplex PCR assay. TCRdb took over this immuneACCESS table, retaining in-frame rearrangements with V and J assigned. Such tables are incomplete; in checked studies, under half of the missing clones stem from an unresolved V gene, and the remainder is unexplained. Across this sample there are roughly 340,000 clones, with roughly 90% seen only once. The leading ten clones occupy about 3% of the sample. What was sequenced was peripheral blood. These receptors originate from a woman under 40 with COVID-19, enrolled during active disease.

This rearrangement joins TRBV7-2 to TRBJ2-5; D possibly corresponds to TRBD2 (7 bases). Germline lookup yields CDR1 SGHTA and CDR2 FQGNSA. Trimming left V 2 bases short and J 4 bases short, with 14 bases between. The CDR3 runs to 15 residues. CDR3 sequence: CASSLMTGGTETQYF. In DNA, the CDR3 is TGTGCCAGCAGCTTAATGACGGGGGGCACAGAGACCCAGTACTTC. The full variable domain, with the rest looked up from reference TRBV7-2 and TRBJ2-5, is GAGVSQSPSNKVTEKGKDVELRCDPISGHTALYWYRQSLGQGLEFLIYFQGNSAPDKSGLPSDRFSAERTGGSVSTLTIQRTQQEDSAVYLCASSLMTGGTETQYFGPGTRLLVL.

The V and J genes are TRBV18 and TRBJ2-2; the D gene is possibly TRBD1 (6 bases). V was clipped by 4 bases and J by 1 base, with 7 bases between them. Germline CDR1 KGHSH, CDR2 LQKENI. The CDR3 has 14 amino acids. The CDR3 is CASSQGQNTGELFF. DNA for the CDR3: TGTGCCAGCTCACAGGGACAGAACACCGGGGAGCTGTTTTTT. Full variable domain (remainder filled in from reference TRBV18 and TRBJ2-2): NAGVMQNPRHLVRRRGQEARLRCSPMKGHSHVYWYRQLPEEGLKFMVYLQKENIIDESGMPKERFSAEFPKEGPSILRIQQVVRGDSAAYFCASSQGQNTGELFFGEGSRLTVL.

The rearrangement joins TRBV5-8 to TRBJ1-1; tentative D call: TRBD1 (6 bases). CDR1 is SGHTS and CDR2 is YDEGEE in the germline V gene. This CDR3 has 16 residues. Trimming cost V 0 bases and J 1 base, with 13 bases left between them. This CDR3 reads CASSLVGAGANTEAFF. The CDR3 nucleotides are TGTGCCAGCAGCTTGGTGGGGGCAGGGGCGAACACTGAAGCTTTCTTT.

The rearrangement uses TRBV12-3 or TRBV12-4 and TRBJ1-1; D perhaps matches TRBD1 (5 bases). The CDR3 totals 13 residues. The germline V and J ends were trimmed by 5 bases and 0 bases, with 7 bases remaining between them. The CDR3 nucleotides are TGTGCCAGCAGTACAGGACTGAACACTGAAGCTTTCTTT. This sequence encodes CASSTGLNTEAFF.

The DNA of the CDR3 is TGTGCCATCAGGGGGACAGGAAGGGATGAAAAACTGTTTTTT. Translation gives CAIRGTGRDEKLFF. The rearrangement uses TRBV10-3 and TRBJ1-4; 8 bases fit TRBD1. V lost 6 bases, J lost 6 bases, and 6 bases stayed unmatched. Looked up from germline, CDR1 is ENHRY and CDR2 is SYGVKD. This CDR3 contains 14 residues.

The CDR3 region is CASSSGGANRDAEQYV. The CDR3 bases are TGTGCCAGCAGTTCCGGGGGGGCGAACAGGGATGCCGAGCAGTACGTC. This chain uses TRBV6-2 or TRBV6-3 with TRBJ2-7, with 8 bases matching TRBD2. V trimming: 4 bases; J trimming: 6 bases; junction bases outside the gene matches: 14. The length of the CDR3 is 16 residues. Per germline, CDR1 MNHEY and CDR2 SVGEGT.

The chain recombines TRBV7-2 with TRBJ1-1; D unclear. The CDR3 loop spans 16 amino acids. Germline CDR1 is SGHTA and CDR2 is FQGNSA. The V gene lost 0 bases and the J gene lost 5 bases, with 16 bases spanning the gap. CDR3 sequence: CASSLATGRVRTEAFF. The CDR3 nucleotides are TGTGCCAGCAGCTTAGCCACCGGGAGGGTCAGGACTGAAGCTTTCTTT.

The chain uses TRBV2 and TRBJ2-2; D uncertain. The germline V gene has CDR1 SNHLY and CDR2 FYNNEI. The CDR3 consists of 13 residues. Trimming took 6 bases from V and 8 from J, leaving 13 bases between them. CDR3 amino acids: CASRVDITGELFF. The DNA for the CDR3 is TGTGCCAGCAGGGTCGACATCACTGGGGAGCTGTTTTTT. The whole variable domain, remainder taken from reference TRBV2 and TRBJ2-2, is EPEVTQTPSHQVTQMGQEVILRCVPISNHLYFYWYRQILGQKVEFLVSFYNNEISEKSEIFDDQFSVERPDGSNFTLKIRSTKLEDSAMYFCASRVDITGELFFGEGSRLTVL.

The gene calls are TRBV29-1 and TRBJ1-1; no clear D. Per the germline V gene, CDR1 is SQVTM and CDR2 is ANQGSEA. The germline V and J ends were trimmed by 7 bases and 1 base, with 13 bases remaining between them. The CDR3 consists of 13 residues. As DNA, the CDR3 is TGCAGCGCTGACCCGGAGGGGAACACTGAAGCTTTCTTT. Translated, it gives CSADPEGNTEAFF.

The rearrangement uses TRBV5-6 and TRBJ2-2; D call uncertain. The CDR3 contains 14 residues. Trimming stripped 0 bases from V and 1 base from J, with 4 bases between. Germline loops: CDR1 SGHDT, CDR2 YYEEEE. CDR3 in amino acids: CASSLALNTGELFF. The DNA for the CDR3 is TGTGCCAGCAGCTTGGCATTGAACACCGGGGAGCTGTTTTTT. The full variable domain, its missing parts supplied by reference TRBV5-6 and TRBJ2-2, is DAGVTQSPTHLIKTRGQQVTLRCSPKSGHDTVSWYQQALGQGPQFIFQYYEEEERQRGNFPDRFSGHQFPNYSSELNVNALLLGDSALYLCASSLALNTGELFFGEGSRLTVL.

V usage is TRBV7-9 and J usage is TRBJ2-2, with D maybe TRBD2 (5 bases). V was clipped by 1 base and J by 5 bases, with 17 bases between them. From germline, CDR1 is SEHNR and CDR2 FQNEAQ (reference sequence). The CDR3 extends over 17 amino acids. In DNA form, the CDR3 reads TGTGCCAGCAGCTTAGATGGGGTCCTCGGGGATACCGGGGAGCTGTTTTTT. It specifies CASSLDGVLGDTGELFF.

The chain has TRBV2 and TRBJ1-5, with D perhaps matching TRBD1 (5 bases). CDR3 length equals 12 residues. Germline V gene sequence: CDR1 SNHLY, CDR2 FYNNEI. V lost 8 bases, J lost 2 bases, and 7 bases lay in between. The CDR3 here is CASEGGNQPQHF. Written as DNA, the CDR3 is TGTGCCAGCGAAGGGGGCAATCAGCCCCAGCATTTT.

This chain uses TRBV9 with TRBJ2-1; TRBD2 matches at 11 bases. Germline V lookup: CDR1 SGDLS, CDR2 YYNGEE. The CDR3 has 15 amino acids. The trim removed 4 bases at V and 3 bases at J, leaving 3 bases unmatched. The CDR3 coding sequence is TGTGCCAGCAGCACCGGGACTAGCGGCTACAATGAGCAGTTCTTC. Its translation: CASSTGTSGYNEQFF.

The genes are TRBV5-4 and TRBJ2-5; 7 bases match TRBD2. The V and J ends lost 4 bases and 6 bases, in that order; junction bases with no gene match: 18. In germline, CDR1 is SGHNT, CDR2 YYREEE (reference sequence). The CDR3 totals 17 residues. The CDR3 region has the DNA TGTGCCAGCAGCGGACTAGGACTCGAGGGTCGGTTGCAGACCCAGTACTTC. Encoded protein: CASSGLGLEGRLQTQYF. The whole variable domain, remainder taken from reference TRBV5-4 and TRBJ2-5, is ETGVTQSPTHLIKTRGQQVTLRCSSQSGHNTVSWYQQALGQGPQFIFQYYREEENGRGNFPPRFSGLQFPNYSSELNVNALELDDSALYLCASSGLGLEGRLQTQYFGPGTRLLVL.

The chain has TRBV7-9 and TRBJ1-6; TRBD1 is a possible D gene (5 bases). The germline V gene encodes CDR1 SEHNR and CDR2 FQNEAQ (reference sequence). The CDR3 is made up of 17 amino acids. The germline V and J ends were trimmed by 5 bases and 0 bases, with 14 bases remaining between them. CDR3 loop: CASSTPPGLSYNSPLHF. The CDR3, as DNA: TGTGCCAGCAGCACCCCCCCGGGACTCTCCTATAATTCACCCCTCCACTTT.

The rearrangement links TRBV9 to TRBJ2-1; 8 bases line up with TRBD2. Germline V gene sequence: CDR1 SGDLS, CDR2 YYNGEE. With V trimmed by 4 bases and J by 4 bases, 7 bases remained unmatched. This CDR3 has 15 residues. As DNA, the CDR3 is TGTGCCAGCAGCCAAGCTAGCGGGCGGTACAATGAGCAGTTCTTC. Its translation is CASSQASGRYNEQFF. The whole variable domain, filled in from reference TRBV9 and TRBJ2-1, reads DSGVTQTPKHLITATGQRVTLRCSPRSGDLSVYWYQQSLDQGLQFLIQYYNGEERAKGNILERFSAQQFPDLHSELNLSSLELGDSALYFCASSQASGRYNEQFFGPGTRLTVL.

The chain recombines TRBV28 with TRBJ2-7; 10 bases are shared with TRBD1. Germline values: CDR1 MDHEN, CDR2 SYDVKM. The CDR3 is made up of 15 amino acids. V trimming: 5 bases; J trimming: 2 bases; junction bases outside the gene matches: 6. The chain's CDR3 is CASSKGTGATYEQYF. The CDR3 DNA sequence: TGTGCCAGCAGTAAGGGGACAGGGGCCACCTACGAGCAGTACTTC.

The CDR3 reads CASSPPSNEQFF. The DNA of the CDR3 is TGTGCCAGCTCACCTCCGTCTAATGAGCAGTTCTTC. The V and J genes are TRBV18 and TRBJ2-1; D ambiguous. This CDR3 has 12 residues. The V end was cut by 3 bases, the J end by 7 bases, with 7 bases between. CDR1 KGHSH and CDR2 LQKENI come from the germline V gene.

The genes are TRBV15 and TRBJ2-2; 7 positions match TRBD1. Per germline, CDR1 LNHNV and CDR2 YYDKDF (reference sequence). The trim removed 8 bases at V and 4 bases at J, leaving 16 bases unmatched. The CDR3 is 17 residues long. The CDR3 nucleotides are TGTGCCACCTACCGGGGACAGCCGGGCCGGGGCACCGGGGAGCTGTTTTTT. This gives the protein CATYRGQPGRGTGELFF.

The CDR3 here is CASSPLAGGPLDTQYF. The CDR3 DNA reads TGTGCCAGCAGCCCCCTAGCGGGAGGGCCATTGGATACGCAGTATTTT. V and J are TRBV7-9 and TRBJ2-3, with TRBD2 identical over 12 bases. This CDR3 is built from 16 residues. The V segment lost 5 bases and the J segment 6 bases; nucleotides outside the gene matches: 9. Germline V lookup: CDR1 SEHNR, CDR2 FQNEAQ (reference sequence). Supplemented by reference TRBV7-9 and TRBJ2-3, the full variable domain reads DTGVSQNPRHKITKRGQNVTFRCDPISEHNRLYWYRQTLGQGPEFLTYFQNEAQLEKSRLLSDRFSAERPKGSFSTLEIQRTEQGDSAMYLCASSPLAGGPLDTQYFGPGTRLTVL.

This clone was seen once. The rearrangement links TRBV30 to TRBJ2-1; perhaps TRBD2 as D (6 bases). V was pared by 3 bases and J by 6 bases, with 18 bases between. The CDR3 has 15 residues. Germline loops: CDR1 GTSNPN, CDR2 SVGIG (reference sequence). The DNA for the CDR3 is TGTGCCTGGAGCCGGATTGGCAAGCGGGTCAATGAGCAGTTCTTC. This codes for CAWSRIGKRVNEQFF.